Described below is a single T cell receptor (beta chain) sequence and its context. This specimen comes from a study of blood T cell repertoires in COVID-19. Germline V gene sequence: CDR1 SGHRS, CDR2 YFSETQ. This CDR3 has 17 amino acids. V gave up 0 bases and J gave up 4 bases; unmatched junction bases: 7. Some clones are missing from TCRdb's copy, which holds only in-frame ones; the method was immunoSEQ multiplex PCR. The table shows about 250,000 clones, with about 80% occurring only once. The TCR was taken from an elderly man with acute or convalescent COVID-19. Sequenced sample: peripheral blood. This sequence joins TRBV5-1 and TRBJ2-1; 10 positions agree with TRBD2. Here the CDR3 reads CASSLDPSGGFYNEQFF. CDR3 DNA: TGCGCCAGCAGCTTGGATCCTAGCGGGGGCTTTTACAATGAGCAGTTCTTC.